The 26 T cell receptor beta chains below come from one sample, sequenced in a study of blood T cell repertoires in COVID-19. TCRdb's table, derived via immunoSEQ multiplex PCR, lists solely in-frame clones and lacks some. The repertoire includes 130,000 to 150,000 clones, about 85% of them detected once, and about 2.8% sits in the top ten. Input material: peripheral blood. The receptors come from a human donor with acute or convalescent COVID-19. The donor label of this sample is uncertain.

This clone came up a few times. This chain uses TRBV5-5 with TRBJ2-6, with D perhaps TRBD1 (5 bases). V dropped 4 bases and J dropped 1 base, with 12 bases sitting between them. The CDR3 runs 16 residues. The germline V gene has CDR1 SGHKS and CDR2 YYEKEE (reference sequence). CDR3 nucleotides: TGTGCCAGCAGCCTCGCAGGGATATCTGGGGCCAACGTCCTGACTTTC. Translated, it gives CASSLAGISGANVLTF.

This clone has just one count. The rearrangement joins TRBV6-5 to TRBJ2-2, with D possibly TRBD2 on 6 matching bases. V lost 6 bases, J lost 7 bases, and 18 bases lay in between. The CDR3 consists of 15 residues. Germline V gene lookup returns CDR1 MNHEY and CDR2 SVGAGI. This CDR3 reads CASSSTGVSFGELFF. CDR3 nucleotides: TGTGCCAGCAGCAGCACGGGGGTTTCTTTCGGGGAGCTGTTTTTT.

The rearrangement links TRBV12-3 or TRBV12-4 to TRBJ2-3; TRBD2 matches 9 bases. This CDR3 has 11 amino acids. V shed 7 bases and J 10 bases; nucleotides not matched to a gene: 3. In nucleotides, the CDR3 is TGTGCCAGCAACGCGGGGGGGGCGCAGTATTTT. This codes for CASNAGGAQYF.

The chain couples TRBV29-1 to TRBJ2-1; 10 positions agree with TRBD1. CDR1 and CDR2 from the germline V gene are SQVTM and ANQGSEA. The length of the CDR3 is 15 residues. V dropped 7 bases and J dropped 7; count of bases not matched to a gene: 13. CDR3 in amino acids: CSAAPGTGARNEQFF. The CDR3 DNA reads TGCAGCGCCGCCCCCGGGACAGGGGCCCGAAATGAGCAGTTCTTC.

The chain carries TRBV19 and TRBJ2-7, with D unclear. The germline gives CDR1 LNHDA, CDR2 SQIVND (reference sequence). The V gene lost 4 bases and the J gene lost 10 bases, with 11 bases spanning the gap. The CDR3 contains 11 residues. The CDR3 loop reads CASSTETVQYF. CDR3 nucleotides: TGTGCCAGTAGTACAGAAACGGTCCAGTACTTC.

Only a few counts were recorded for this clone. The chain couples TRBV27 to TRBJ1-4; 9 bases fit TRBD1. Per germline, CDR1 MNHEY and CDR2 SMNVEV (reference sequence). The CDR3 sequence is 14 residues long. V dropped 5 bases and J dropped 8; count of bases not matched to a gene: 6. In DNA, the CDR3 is TGTGCCAGCAGTCCGGGACAGGGTCGCGAAAAACTGTTTTTT. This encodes CASSPGQGREKLFF.

The CDR3, as DNA: TGTGCCAGCAGCCAAGCGGACAGGACTAACTATGGCTACACCTTC. Translation: CASSQADRTNYGYTF. This chain joins TRBV3-1 (or the pseudogene TRBV3-2) and TRBJ1-2, with TRBD1 identical over 7 bases. Germline CDR1 and CDR2: LGHDT and YNNKEL (reference sequence). This CDR3 is built from 15 residues. V dropped 1 base and J dropped 0; count of bases not matched to a gene: 2.

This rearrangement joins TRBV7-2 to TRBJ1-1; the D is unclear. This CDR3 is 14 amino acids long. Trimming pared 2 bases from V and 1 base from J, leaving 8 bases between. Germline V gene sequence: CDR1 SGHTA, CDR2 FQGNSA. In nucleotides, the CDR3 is TGTGCCAGCAGCTTACCCTCGGGGAACACTGAAGCTTTCTTT. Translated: CASSLPSGNTEAFF.

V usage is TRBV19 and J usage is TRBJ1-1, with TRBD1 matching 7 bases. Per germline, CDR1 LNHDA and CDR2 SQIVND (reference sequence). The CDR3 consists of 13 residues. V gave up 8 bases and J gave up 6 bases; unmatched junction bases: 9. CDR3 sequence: CASDGQGVAEAFF. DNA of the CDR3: TGTGCCAGTGATGGGCAGGGGGTTGCTGAAGCTTTCTTT.

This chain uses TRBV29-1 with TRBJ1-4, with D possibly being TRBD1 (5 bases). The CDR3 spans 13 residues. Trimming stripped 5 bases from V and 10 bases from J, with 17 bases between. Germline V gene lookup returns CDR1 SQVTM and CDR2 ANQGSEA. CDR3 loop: CSVSQVGAGKLFF. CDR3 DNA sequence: TGCAGCGTTAGTCAAGTTGGGGCTGGAAAACTGTTTTTT.

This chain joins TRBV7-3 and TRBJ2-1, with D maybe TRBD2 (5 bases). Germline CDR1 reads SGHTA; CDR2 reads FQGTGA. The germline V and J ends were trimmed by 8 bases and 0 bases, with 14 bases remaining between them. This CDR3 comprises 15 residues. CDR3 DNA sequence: TGTGCCAGCGGCCTCCGGACTTCCTCCTACAATGAGCAGTTCTTC. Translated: CASGLRTSSYNEQFF.

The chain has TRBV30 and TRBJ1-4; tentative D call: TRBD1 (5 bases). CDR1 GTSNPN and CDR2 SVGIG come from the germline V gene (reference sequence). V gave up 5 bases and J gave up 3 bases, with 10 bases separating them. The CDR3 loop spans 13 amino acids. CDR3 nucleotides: TGTGCCTGGGGAAGACAGCCTAATGAAAAACTGTTTTTT. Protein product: CAWGRQPNEKLFF.

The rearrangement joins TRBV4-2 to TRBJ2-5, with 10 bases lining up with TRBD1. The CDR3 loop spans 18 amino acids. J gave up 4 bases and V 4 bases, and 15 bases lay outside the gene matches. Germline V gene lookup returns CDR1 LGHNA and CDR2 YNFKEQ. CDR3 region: CASSRTLTLTGGLETQYF. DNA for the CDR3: TGTGCCAGCAGCCGTACACTTACCTTGACAGGGGGCCTAGAGACCCAGTACTTC.

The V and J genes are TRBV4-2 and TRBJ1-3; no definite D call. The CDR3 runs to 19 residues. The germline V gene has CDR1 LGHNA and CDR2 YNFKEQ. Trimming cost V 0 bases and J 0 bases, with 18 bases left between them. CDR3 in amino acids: CASSQDHAGSVLSGNTIYF. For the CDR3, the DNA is TGTGCCAGCAGCCAAGATCATGCGGGGTCTGTCCTCTCTGGAAACACCATATATTTT.

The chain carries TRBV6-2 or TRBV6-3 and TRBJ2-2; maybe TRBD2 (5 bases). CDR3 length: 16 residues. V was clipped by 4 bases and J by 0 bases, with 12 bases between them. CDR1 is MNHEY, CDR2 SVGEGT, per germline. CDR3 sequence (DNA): TGTGCCAGCAGTTCCGCGAGGGATTCGAACACCGGGGAGCTGTTTTTT. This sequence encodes CASSSARDSNTGELFF.

CDR3 DNA: TGTGCCAGCTGCCTACAGGGGGCAAATCAGCCCCAGCATTTT. Encoded protein: CASCLQGANQPQHF. The chain employs TRBV2 and TRBJ1-5; 9 positions agree with TRBD1. V shed 8 bases, J shed 4 bases, and the junction held 6 bases outside the gene matches. The CDR3 has 14 residues. Germline V lookup: CDR1 SNHLY, CDR2 FYNNEI.

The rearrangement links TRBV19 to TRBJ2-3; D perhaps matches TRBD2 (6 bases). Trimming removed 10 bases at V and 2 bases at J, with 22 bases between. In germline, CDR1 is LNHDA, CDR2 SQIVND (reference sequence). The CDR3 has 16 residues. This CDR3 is CATNPGVPGATDTQYF. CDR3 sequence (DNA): TGTGCCACTAACCCGGGGGTCCCCGGGGCCACAGATACGCAGTATTTT.

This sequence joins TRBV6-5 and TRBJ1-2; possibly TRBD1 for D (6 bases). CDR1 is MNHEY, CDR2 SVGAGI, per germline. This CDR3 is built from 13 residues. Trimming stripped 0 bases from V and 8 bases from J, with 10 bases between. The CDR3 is CASSYSRGGGYTF. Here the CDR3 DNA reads TGTGCCAGCAGTTACTCGAGGGGGGGCGGCTACACCTTC.

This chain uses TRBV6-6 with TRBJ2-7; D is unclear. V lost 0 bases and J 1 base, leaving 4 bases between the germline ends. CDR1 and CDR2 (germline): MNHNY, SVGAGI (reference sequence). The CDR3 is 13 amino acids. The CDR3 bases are TGTGCCAGCAGTTACTCGTCATCCTACGAGCAGTACGTC. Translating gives CASSYSSSYEQYV.

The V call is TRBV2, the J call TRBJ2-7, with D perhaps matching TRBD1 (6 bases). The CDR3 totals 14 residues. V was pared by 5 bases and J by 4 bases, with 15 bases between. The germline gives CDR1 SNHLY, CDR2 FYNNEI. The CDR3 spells CASSKGEQGYEQYV. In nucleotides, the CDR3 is TGTGCCAGCAGTAAGGGGGAACAAGGTTACGAGCAGTACGTC.

The CDR3 coding sequence is TGTGCCAGCAGCCGAACTCGGGGAACCACCTACAATGAGCAGTTCTTC. Translated, it gives CASSRTRGTTYNEQFF. The chain uses TRBV7-9 and TRBJ2-1; TRBD2 is a possible D gene (5 bases). CDR1 is SEHNR, CDR2 FQNEAQ, per germline (reference sequence). V was trimmed by 5 bases and J by 2 bases, leaving 16 bases between them. The CDR3 runs to 16 residues.

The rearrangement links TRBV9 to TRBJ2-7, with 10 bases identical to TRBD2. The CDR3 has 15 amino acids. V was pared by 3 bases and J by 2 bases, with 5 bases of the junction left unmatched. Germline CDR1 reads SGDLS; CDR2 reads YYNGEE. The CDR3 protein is CASSALAGTPYEQYF. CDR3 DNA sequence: TGTGCCAGCAGCGCACTAGCGGGGACCCCCTACGAGCAGTACTTC. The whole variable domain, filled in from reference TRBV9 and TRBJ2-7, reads DSGVTQTPKHLITATGQRVTLRCSPRSGDLSVYWYQQSLDQGLQFLIQYYNGEERAKGNILERFSAQQFPDLHSELNLSSLELGDSALYFCASSALAGTPYEQYFGPGTRLTVT.

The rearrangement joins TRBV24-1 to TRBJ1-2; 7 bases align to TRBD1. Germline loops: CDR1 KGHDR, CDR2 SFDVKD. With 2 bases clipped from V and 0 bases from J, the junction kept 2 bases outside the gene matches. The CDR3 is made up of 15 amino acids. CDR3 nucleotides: TGTGCCACCAGTGATTCGGACAGGCCTAACTATGGCTACACCTTC. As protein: CATSDSDRPNYGYTF.

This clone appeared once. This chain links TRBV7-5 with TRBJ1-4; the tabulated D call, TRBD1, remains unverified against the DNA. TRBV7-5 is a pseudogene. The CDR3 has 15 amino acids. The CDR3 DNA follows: TGTGCCAGAAGCCAAATCAGGGGGCGTTATGAAAAACTGTTTTTT. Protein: CARSQIRGRYEKLFF.

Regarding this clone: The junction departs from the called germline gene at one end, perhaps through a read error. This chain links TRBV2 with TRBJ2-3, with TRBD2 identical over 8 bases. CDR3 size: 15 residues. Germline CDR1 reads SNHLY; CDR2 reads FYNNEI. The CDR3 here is CASSALSRGADTQYF. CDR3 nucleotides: TGCGCCAGCAGTGCCCTCTCGCGGGGGGCCGATACGCAGTATTTT.

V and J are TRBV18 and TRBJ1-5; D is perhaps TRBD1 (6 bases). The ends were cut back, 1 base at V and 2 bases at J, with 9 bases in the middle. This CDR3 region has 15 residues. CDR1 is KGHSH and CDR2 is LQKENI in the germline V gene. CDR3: CASSPRQERNQPQHF. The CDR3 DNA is TGTGCCAGCTCACCACGACAGGAGCGCAATCAGCCCCAGCATTTT.